This T cell receptor beta chain was sequenced in a study of cytomegalovirus exposure and HLA in healthy donors. CDR3 size: 15 residues. Germline CDR1 and CDR2: SNHLY and FYNNEI. With 5 bases removed from V and 0 bases from J, the gap between germline ends came to 8 bases. Study outcomes and limitations: In a later analysis, at a false discovery rate of 0.05, 15,000 to 20,000 TCR beta sequences matched HLA alleles. A later analysis found TCR association rates differed by HLA locus, highest for DRB1 and lowest for HLA-C. Per published accounts, TCR beta sequences correctly predicted the HLA-A and HLA-B alleles of most subjects.

Amplification used 60 Vbeta primers and 13 Jbeta primers. Profiling relied on immunoSEQ multiplex PCR, and the TCRdb table lists in-frame clones only, not all of them. The table records 90,000 to 100,000 clones, under 80% of them present only once. Concerning this clone itself: What it binds is unknown.

Sequencing input: PBMCs. The chain employs TRBV2 and TRBJ2-6; no reliable D call. The TCR comes from a man aged 35-49 years in good health and CMV-seronegative. The CDR3 loop reads CASSFTPSGANVLTF. CDR3 sequence (DNA): TGTGCCAGCAGTTTCACACCCTCTGGGGCCAACGTCCTGACTTTC.